This T cell receptor beta chain was observed in a study of blood T cells in healthy people across ages (dated by TCRdb to between 2014 and 2016). About the full investigation: Template switching captured roughly one uniquely barcoded TCR beta cDNA molecule per two T cells in model experiments. Two additional independent replicas of 1 million unique cDNA reads from the same blood draw were analyzed for two donors (one aged 18 to 29 and one aged 80 or older). Donors of different ages were randomly distributed across sequencing lanes to avoid experimental bias. The donors were split into four age groups: young (average 16 years), middle-aged (roughly 39), aged (over 55) and long-lived (more than 80). Using deep sequencing normalized with unique cDNA molecular identifiers, the study measured how TCR beta repertoire diversity changes with age.

Donors were 40 or so systemically healthy Caucasian individuals from Russia aged roughly 6 to 95 years. Each donor gave 8.5 to 10 milliliters of peripheral blood, collected into EDTA-treated Vacutainer tubes. Ficoll-Paque density-gradient centrifugation was used to isolate PBMCs, with at least 6.5 million per sample. Total RNA was extracted from PBMCs with Trizol reagent, with at least 5 micrograms obtained per sample. Naive CD45RAhigh/CD27high T cell percentages were measured by flow cytometry on a PBMC aliquot from every donor. Measured from the cysteine to the phenylalanine, the CDR3 is 16 residues long. Only the CDR3 DNA stays, 48 bases, in frame from base 1. Germline trimming amounts to 0 bases on V and 4 bases on J, with 5 as the count of junction bases outside the gene matches. The germline V gene (reference sequence) sets CDR1 to LNHDA and CDR2 to SQIVND. Beyond this particular receptor, the publication reports: The CMV infection status of donors was not known, potentially confounding age-related changes in expanded clonotypes. Compared with the aged group, more naive CD4+ T cells, fewer expanded clones and increased TCR diversity were shown by the long-lived group, suggesting age selection. Because profiling used bulk unsorted PBMCs, naive and antigen-experienced compartments could not be compared conclusively. Estimates of total diversity from one million sequenced T cells were regarded as lower bounds and underestimates. Observed TCR beta diversity per million T cells fell roughly linearly with age, and a significant reduction was already apparent by age roughly 40. The percentage of naive T cells measured by flow cytometry correlated strongly with observed TCR beta diversity.

To prepare the library, 5' RACE was applied. Sequencing was carried out with an Illumina HiSeq 2500. The second PCR ran for roughly 7 to 12 cycles and used a J-beta primer mix along with a sample-barcoded 5' primer. Each TCR beta cDNA molecule received a unique molecular identifier from a template-switch 5' adaptor carrying 12 random nucleotides. Each sample yielded at least 2.5 million CDR3-containing paired-end reads. The Mint cDNA synthesis kit, primed by a TRBC-specific oligonucleotide, was used to synthesize first-strand cDNA from all RNA. After uracil-DNA glycosylase treatment, a first 18-cycle PCR used universal primers M1SS and BC2_uni_R on all cDNA. The authors' pipeline ran thus. For normalization, 1 million high-quality reads were randomly selected from each sample, with every read carrying a distinct molecular identifier. Reads sharing molecular identifiers were discarded rather than binned into consensus sequences. MiTCR, run with a Q25 quality threshold and the strictest error-elimination algorithm, handled CDR3 identification, clonotype clustering and error correction. Lower-bound total TCR beta diversity was estimated with a nonparametric unseen species model using Euler transformation. Starting from the raw public reads, TCRdb applied fastp trimming at Q25, assembled clones with MiXCR and retained in-frame beta chains. Records with the same CDR3 protein are collapsed into one entry carrying the most frequent genes and DNA. The V and J calls and clone size are TCRdb's, not the authors'. This sample gives 1.5 million to 2 million distinct CDR3 sequences in total; about 31% of them show up just once. The top ten clones comprise about 10% of the sample.

Comment on this clonotype: No cognate antigen has been identified for it. No base qualities exist here, and no much larger clone lies one base off it.

Sequencing used blood. The sequence links TRBV19 to TRBJ2-1; the central 8 bases match TRBD2. This receptor was identified in a woman aged 25 to 45 in good health. The nucleotide sequence reads TGTGCCAGTAGTATAGATTTGGGACTAGAGTACAATGAGCAGTTCTTC. It encodes CASSIDLGLEYNEQFF.